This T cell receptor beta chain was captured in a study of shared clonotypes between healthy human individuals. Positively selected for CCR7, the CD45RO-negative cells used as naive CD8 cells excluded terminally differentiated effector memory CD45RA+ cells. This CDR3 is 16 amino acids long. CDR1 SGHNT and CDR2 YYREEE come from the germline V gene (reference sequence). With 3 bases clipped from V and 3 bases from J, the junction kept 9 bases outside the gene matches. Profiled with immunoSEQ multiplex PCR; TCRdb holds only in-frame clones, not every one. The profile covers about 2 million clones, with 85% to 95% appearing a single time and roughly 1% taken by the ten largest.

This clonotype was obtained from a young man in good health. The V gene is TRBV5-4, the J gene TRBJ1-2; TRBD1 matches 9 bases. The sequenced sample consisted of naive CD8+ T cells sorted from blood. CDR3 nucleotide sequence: TGTGCCAGCAGCTGGAGGACAGGGGCAAGGGACTATGGCTACACCTTC. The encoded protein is CASSWRTGARDYGYTF.